The clone carrying this TCR beta chain was observed at least ten times. Combining iRepertoire HTBI primers with Arm-PCR of CDR3 regions, the authors built TCR beta libraries. In the study's own analysis: Across the samples, identification revealed about 62 TRBV and 15 or so TRBJ segments. TCRdb passed the multiplex PCR reads through MiXCR, listing each CDR3 protein once. Here the V and J calls rest on TCRdb's processing, not on the authors' analysis. The table has about 560,000 distinct CDR3 sequences, roughly 15% seen once; the top ten hold about 12%. The sample belongs to a study of regulatory T cells in long-lasting Graves disease. Across the study: Prior antithyroid drug treatment in newly diagnosed Graves' patients lasted under 3 months.

From germline, CDR1 is LGHDT and CDR2 YNNKEL (reference sequence). Trimming shortened V by 4 bases and J by 7 bases, and 14 bases separated the two germline ends. The CDR3 contains 14 residues. Time point meaning: newly diagnosed GD, antithyroid drugs for less than 3 months. RNA extracted from PBMCs served as the sequencing template. The data also belong to a second study, concerning T cells in Graves' hyperthyroidism and ophthalmopathy. That source reports: Hyperthyroidism of Graves' type that showed no ophthalmopathy progression within 18 months was stable. Through a model of 13 V-J features, ophthalmopathy was separated from stable hyperthyroidism.

This TCR was recovered from a young man with Graves disease. The chain couples TRBV3-1 to TRBJ2-4; TRBD1 might be the D (5 bases). The material was peripheral blood mononuclear cells (PBMCs), obtained at new diagnosis, from a patient treated with antithyroid drugs. The CDR3 protein is CASSRQSKGNIQYF. The CDR3 DNA sequence: TGTGCCAGCAGCCGCCAGAGCAAGGGGAACATTCAGTACTTC.